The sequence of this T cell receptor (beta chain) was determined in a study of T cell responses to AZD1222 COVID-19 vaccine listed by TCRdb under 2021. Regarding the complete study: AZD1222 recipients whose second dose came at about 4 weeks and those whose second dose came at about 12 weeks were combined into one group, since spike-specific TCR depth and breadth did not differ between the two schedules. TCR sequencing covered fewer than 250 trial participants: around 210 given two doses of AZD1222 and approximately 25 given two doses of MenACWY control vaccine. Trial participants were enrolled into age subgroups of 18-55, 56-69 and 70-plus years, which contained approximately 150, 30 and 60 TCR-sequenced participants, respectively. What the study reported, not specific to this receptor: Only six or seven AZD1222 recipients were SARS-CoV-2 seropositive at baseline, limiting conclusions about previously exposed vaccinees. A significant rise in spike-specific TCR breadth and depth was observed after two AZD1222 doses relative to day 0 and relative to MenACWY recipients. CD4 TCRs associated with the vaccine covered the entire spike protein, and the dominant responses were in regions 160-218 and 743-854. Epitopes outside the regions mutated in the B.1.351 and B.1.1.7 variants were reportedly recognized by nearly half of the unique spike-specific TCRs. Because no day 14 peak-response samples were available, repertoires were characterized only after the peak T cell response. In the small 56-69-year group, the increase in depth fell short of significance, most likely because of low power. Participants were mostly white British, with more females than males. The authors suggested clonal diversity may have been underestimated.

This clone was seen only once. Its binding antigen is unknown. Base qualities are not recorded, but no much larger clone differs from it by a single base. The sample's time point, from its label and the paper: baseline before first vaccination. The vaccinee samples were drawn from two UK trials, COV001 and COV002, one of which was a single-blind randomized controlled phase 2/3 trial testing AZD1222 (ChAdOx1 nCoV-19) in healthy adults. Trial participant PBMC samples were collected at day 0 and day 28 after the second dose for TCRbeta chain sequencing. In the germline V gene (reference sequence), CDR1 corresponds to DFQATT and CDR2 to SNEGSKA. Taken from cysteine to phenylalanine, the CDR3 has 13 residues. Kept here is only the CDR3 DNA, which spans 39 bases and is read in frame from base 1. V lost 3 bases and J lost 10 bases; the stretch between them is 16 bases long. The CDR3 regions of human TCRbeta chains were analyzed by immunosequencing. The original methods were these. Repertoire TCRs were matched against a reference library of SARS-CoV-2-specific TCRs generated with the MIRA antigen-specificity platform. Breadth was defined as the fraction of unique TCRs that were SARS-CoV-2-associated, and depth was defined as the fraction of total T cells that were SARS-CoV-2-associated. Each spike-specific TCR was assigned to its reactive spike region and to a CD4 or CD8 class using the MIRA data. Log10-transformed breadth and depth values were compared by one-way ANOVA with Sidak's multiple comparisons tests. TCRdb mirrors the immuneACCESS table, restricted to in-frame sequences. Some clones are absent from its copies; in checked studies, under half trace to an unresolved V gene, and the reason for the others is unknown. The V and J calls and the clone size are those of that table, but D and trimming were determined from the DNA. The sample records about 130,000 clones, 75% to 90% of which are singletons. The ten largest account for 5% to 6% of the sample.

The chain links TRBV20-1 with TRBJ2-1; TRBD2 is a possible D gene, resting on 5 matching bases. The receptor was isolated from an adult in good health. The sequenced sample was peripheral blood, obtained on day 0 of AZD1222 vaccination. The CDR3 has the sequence CSASAPGSGEQFF. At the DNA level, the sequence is TGCAGTGCTAGTGCTCCGGGGTCTGGGGAGCAGTTCTTC.